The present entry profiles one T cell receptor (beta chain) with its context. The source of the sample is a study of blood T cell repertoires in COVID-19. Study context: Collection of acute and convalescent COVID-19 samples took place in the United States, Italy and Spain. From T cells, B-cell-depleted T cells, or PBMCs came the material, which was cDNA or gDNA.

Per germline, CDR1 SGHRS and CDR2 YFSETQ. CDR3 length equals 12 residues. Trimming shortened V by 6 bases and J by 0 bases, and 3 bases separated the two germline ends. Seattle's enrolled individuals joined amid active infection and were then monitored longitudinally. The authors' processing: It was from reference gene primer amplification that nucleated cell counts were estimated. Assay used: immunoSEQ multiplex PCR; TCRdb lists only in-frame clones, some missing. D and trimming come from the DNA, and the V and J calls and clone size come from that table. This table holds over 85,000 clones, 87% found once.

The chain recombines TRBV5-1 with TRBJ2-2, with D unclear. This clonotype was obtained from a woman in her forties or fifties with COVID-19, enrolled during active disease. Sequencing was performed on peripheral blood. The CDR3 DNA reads TGCGCCAGCACCTCGAACACCGGGGAGCTGTTTTTT. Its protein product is CASTSNTGELFF.